Following are 10 T cell receptor beta chains from one sample sequenced in a study of technical replicates of blood from a few donors. Profiled with immunoSEQ multiplex PCR; TCRdb holds only in-frame clones, not every one. This sample has fewer than 85,000 clones; roughly 92% occur once, and the top ten carry 0.41%. Sample: T cells isolated from PBMCs. These receptors all stem from a human donor in good health.

The CDR3 bases are TGTGCCAGTAGTCTGGGGACAGCTGGGGCCAACGTCCTGACTTTC. Amino acids: CASSLGTAGANVLTF. The V call is TRBV19, the J call TRBJ2-6; 7 nucleotides match TRBD1. CDR3 length equals 15 residues. V was pared by 5 bases and J by 2 bases, with 3 bases of the junction left unmatched. CDR1 is LNHDA and CDR2 is SQIVND in the germline V gene (reference sequence). The variable domain in full, completed from reference TRBV19 and TRBJ2-6, reads DGGITQSPKYLFRKEGQNVTLSCEQNLNHDAMYWYRQDPGQGLRLIYYSQIVNDFQKGDIAEGYSVSREKKESFPLTVTSAQKNPTAFYLCASSLGTAGANVLTFGAGSRLTVL.

This clone was picked up one time. This chain joins TRBV2 and TRBJ1-3; 9 bases fit TRBD1. The CDR3 spans 14 residues. Germline loops: CDR1 SNHLY, CDR2 FYNNEI. The junction had 2 bases not matched to a gene; V was cut back by 4 bases and J by 4 bases. In nucleotides, the CDR3 is TGTGCCAGCAGTGGACAGGGGGGCGGAAACACCATATATTTT. Protein product: CASSGQGGGNTIYF.

The chain carries TRBV9 and TRBJ2-1, with D hard to call. The CDR3 is made up of 15 amino acids. Trimming cost V 0 bases and J 0 bases, with 7 bases left between them. The germline gives CDR1 SGDLS, CDR2 YYNGEE. The CDR3 spells CASSVDLSSYNEQFF. CDR3 nucleotides: TGTGCCAGCAGCGTAGACCTGAGCTCCTACAATGAGCAGTTCTTC.

This chain uses TRBV5-1 with TRBJ1-2; D not resolved. Germline CDR1 SGHRS, CDR2 YFSETQ. Trimming stripped 0 bases from V and 6 bases from J, with 12 bases between. This CDR3 is built from 14 residues. As DNA, the CDR3 is TGCGCCAGCAGCTTGGCGTTCTTGGAGCATGGCTACACCTTC. Encoded protein: CASSLAFLEHGYTF.

This clone came up once. The chain joins TRBV4-1 to TRBJ2-1; no firm D call. V was trimmed by 10 bases and J by 0 bases, leaving 19 bases between them. The length of the CDR3 is 16 residues. Germline V lookup: CDR1 MGHRA, CDR2 YSYEKL. Written as DNA, the CDR3 is TGCGCCACCCTGGAGAGCGACCGAAGCTCCTACAATGAGCAGTTCTTC. Its translation is CATLESDRSSYNEQFF.

J is TRBJ1-2 and V is TRBV5-7; 10 bases fit TRBD1. TRBV5-7 is noted as an ORF with a role that remains uncertain. This CDR3 contains 18 residues. V was pared by 4 bases and J by 2 bases, with 14 bases of the junction left unmatched. The CDR3 spells CASSPTLPDRGLNYGYTF. DNA of the CDR3: TGTGCCAGCAGCCCCACGTTACCGGACAGGGGGTTGAACTATGGCTACACCTTC.

The J gene is TRBJ2-6, the V gene TRBV6-5, with no clear D. Germline values: CDR1 MNHEY, CDR2 SVGAGI. Trimming cost V 8 bases and J 0 bases, with 2 bases left between them. The CDR3 is 12 residues long. The CDR3 loop reads CASLSGANVLTF. In nucleotides, the CDR3 is TGTGCCAGCCTCTCTGGGGCCAACGTCCTGACTTTC.

The CDR3 region is CASSPTGGPGDTEAFF. The DNA of the CDR3 is TGTGCCAGCAGTCCGACAGGGGGCCCCGGGGACACTGAAGCTTTCTTT. J is TRBJ1-1 and V is TRBV6-6, with 10 bases lining up with TRBD1. Germline V CDR1 and CDR2: MNHNY, SVGAGI (reference sequence). Trimming took 5 bases from V and 3 from J; bases not matched to a gene: 9. The CDR3 has 16 amino acids.

V usage is TRBV27 and J usage is TRBJ2-7; TRBD2 is a possible D gene (7 bases). The germline CDR1 and CDR2 sequences are MNHEY and SMNVEV (reference sequence). V gave up 3 bases and J gave up 2 bases, with 11 bases separating them. This CDR3 contains 14 residues. As DNA, the CDR3 is TGTGCCAGCAGTTTCCTGGGGGGGCCCTACGAGCAGTACTTC. Translation gives CASSFLGGPYEQYF.

The rearrangement joins TRBV5-1 to TRBJ2-3; 9 nucleotides line up with TRBD2. The germline V gene encodes CDR1 SGHRS and CDR2 YFSETQ. The CDR3 spans 15 residues. Unmatched junction bases numbered 7, after V lost 8 bases and J lost 0 bases. CDR3 residues: CASKREAISTDTQYF. The DNA for the CDR3 is TGCGCCAGTAAGCGGGAGGCCATTAGCACAGATACGCAGTATTTT.